This TCR beta chain was documented in a study of blood T cell repertoires in COVID-19. Study context: Spain, Italy and the United States supplied samples that represented acute and convalescent COVID-19. T cells, B-cell-depleted T cells, or PBMCs provided the cDNA or gDNA that served as material.

This CDR3 spans 15 amino acids. V lost 6 bases, J lost 3 bases, and 14 bases lay in between. The germline V gene encodes CDR1 MNHEY and CDR2 SMNVEV (reference sequence). Per the study methods: Counts of nucleated cells, estimated from reference gene primer amplification, were obtained. Libraries were prepared by immunoSEQ multiplex PCR; TCRdb keeps only in-frame clonotypes and omits some of them. That table is the source of V, J and clone size, and D and trimming were worked out from the DNA. The top ten hold roughly 2.4% of the sample, which has fewer than 250,000 clones, roughly 90% seen once. Sequenced sample: peripheral blood. This clonotype was sampled from a woman in her forties or fifties with acute or convalescent COVID-19. The rearrangement links TRBV27 to TRBJ1-4; possibly TRBD1 for D (6 bases). The CDR3 protein is CASSGQGTPNEKLFF. CDR3 DNA: TGTGCCAGCAGCGGACAAGGGACACCTAATGAAAAACTGTTTTTT.